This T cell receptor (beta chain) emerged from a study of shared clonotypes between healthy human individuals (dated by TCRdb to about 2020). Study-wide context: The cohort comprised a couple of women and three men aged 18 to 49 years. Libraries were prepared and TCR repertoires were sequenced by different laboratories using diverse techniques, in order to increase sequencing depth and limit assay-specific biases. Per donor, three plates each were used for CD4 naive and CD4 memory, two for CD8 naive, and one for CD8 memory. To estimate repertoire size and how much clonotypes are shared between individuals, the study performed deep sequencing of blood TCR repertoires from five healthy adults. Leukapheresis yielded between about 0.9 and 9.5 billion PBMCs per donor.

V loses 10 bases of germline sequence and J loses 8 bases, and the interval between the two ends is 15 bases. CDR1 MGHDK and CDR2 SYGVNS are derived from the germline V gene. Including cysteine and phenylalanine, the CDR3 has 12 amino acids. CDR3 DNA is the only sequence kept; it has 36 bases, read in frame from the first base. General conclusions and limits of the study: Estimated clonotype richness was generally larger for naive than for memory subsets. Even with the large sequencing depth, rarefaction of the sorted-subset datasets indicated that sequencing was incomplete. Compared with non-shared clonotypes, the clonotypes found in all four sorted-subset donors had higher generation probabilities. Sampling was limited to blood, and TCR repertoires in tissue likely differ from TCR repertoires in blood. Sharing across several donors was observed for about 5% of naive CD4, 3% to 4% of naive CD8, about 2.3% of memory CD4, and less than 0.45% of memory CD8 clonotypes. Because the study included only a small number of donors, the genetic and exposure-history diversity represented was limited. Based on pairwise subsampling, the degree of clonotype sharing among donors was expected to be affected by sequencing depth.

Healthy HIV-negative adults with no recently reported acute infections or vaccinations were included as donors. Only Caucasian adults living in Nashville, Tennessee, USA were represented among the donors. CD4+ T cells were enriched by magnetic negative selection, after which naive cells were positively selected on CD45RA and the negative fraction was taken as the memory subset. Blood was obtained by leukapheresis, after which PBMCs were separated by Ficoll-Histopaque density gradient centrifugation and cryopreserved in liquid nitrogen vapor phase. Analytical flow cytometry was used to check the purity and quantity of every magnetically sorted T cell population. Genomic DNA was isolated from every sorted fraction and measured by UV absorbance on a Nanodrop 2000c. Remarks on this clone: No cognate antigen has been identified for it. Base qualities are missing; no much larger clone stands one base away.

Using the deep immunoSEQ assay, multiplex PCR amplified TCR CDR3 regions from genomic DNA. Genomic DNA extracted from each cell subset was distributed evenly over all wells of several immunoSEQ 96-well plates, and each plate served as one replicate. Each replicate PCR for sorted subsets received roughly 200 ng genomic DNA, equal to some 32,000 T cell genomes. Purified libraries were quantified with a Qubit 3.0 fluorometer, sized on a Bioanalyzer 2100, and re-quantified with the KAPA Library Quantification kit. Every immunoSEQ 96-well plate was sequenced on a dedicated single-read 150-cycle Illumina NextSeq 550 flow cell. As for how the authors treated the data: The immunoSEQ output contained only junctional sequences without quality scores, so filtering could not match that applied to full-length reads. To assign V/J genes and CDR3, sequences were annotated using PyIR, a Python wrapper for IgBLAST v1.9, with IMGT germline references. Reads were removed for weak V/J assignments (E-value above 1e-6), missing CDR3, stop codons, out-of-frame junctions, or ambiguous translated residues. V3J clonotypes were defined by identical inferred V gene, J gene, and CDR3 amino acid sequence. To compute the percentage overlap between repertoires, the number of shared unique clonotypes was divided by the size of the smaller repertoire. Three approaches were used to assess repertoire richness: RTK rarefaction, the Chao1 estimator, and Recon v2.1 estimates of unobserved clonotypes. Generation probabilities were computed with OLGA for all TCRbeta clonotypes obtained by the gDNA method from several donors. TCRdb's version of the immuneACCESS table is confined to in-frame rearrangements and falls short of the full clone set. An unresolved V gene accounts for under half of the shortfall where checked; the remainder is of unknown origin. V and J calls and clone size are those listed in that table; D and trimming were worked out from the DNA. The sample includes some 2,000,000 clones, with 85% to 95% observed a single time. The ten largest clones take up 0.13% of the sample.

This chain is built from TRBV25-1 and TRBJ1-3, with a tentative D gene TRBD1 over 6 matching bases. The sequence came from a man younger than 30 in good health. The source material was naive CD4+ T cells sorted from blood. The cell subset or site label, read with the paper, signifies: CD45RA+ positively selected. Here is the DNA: TGTGCCAACCCGGGCAGGGGCCACACCATATATTTT. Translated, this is CANPGRGHTIYF. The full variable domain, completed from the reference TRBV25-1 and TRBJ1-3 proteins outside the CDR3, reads EADIYQTPRYLVIGTGKKITLECSQTMGHDKMYWYQQDPGMELHLIHYSYGVNSTEKGDLSSESTVSRIRTEHFPLTLESARPSHTSQYLCANPGRGHTIYFGEGSWLTVV.